The 18 T cell receptor beta chains below were found in one sample sequenced in a study of cytomegalovirus exposure and HLA in healthy donors. Data came from immunoSEQ multiplex PCR; TCRdb stores just in-frame clones and leaves some out. The data hold about 95,000 clones, with 85% observed a single time. Sequencing used PBMCs. Every receptor here comes from a man aged 18 to 30 in good health and CMV-seropositive.

The rearrangement links TRBV6-5 to TRBJ1-5, with D unresolved. Trimming pared 0 bases from V and 4 bases from J, leaving 10 bases between. The length of the CDR3 is 15 residues. Germline loops: CDR1 MNHEY, CDR2 SVGAGI. DNA for the CDR3: TGTGCCAGCAGTTACTCGGCAGGCGAAAATCAGCCCCAGCATTTT. Its protein product is CASSYSAGENQPQHF.

This clone was found a few times. The gene calls are TRBV5-1 and TRBJ1-1, with D perhaps matching TRBD1 (6 bases). CDR1 and CDR2 from the germline V gene are SGHRS and YFSETQ. V was pared by 0 bases and J by 2 bases, with 11 bases between. The CDR3 sequence is 15 residues long. CDR3 nucleotides: TGCGCCAGCAGCTTGGAGGACAGCGCAAACACTGAAGCTTTCTTT. Protein sequence: CASSLEDSANTEAFF.

This chain connects TRBV6-1 to TRBJ1-3; D may be TRBD1 (5 bases). The V end lost 10 bases, the J end lost 9 bases, and 22 bases lay between the germline ends. Looked up from germline, CDR1 is MNHNS and CDR2 is SASEGT. This CDR3 is built from 14 residues. Here the CDR3 reads CATLWGGGDGTIYF. The CDR3 nucleotides are TGTGCCACTCTCTGGGGGGGTGGTGATGGCACCATATATTTT.

This clone has just a few counts. The genes are TRBV5-1 and TRBJ1-1, with D hard to call. Between the trimmed V and J ends, which lost 1 base and 1 base, there was a span of 8 bases. Per the germline V gene, CDR1 is SGHRS and CDR2 is YFSETQ. CDR3 length: 14 residues. CDR3 in amino acids: CASSLRVENTEAFF. The CDR3 DNA sequence: TGCGCCAGCAGCTTGCGGGTGGAGAACACTGAAGCTTTCTTT.

J is TRBJ2-3 and V is TRBV7-2, with a possible D match to TRBD2 (5 bases). Germline values: CDR1 SGHTA, CDR2 FQGNSA. V lost 0 bases and J lost 0, with 10 bases in between. This CDR3 is built from 16 residues. Written as DNA, the CDR3 is TGTGCCAGCAGCTTAGCCGGGGTTTATAGCACAGATACGCAGTATTTT. Residues: CASSLAGVYSTDTQYF.

The chain employs TRBV10-3 and TRBJ1-1; unclear D gene. Germline V gene lookup returns CDR1 ENHRY and CDR2 SYGVKD. The V and J ends lost 11 bases and 0 bases respectively, with 10 bases between them. The CDR3 has 12 residues. CDR3 coding DNA: TGTGCCGTCGTCGGTATGAACACTGAAGCTTTCTTT. Translated: CAVVGMNTEAFF.

The V gene is TRBV10-1, the J gene TRBJ2-1; 8 positions match TRBD2. V trimming: 3 bases; J trimming: 10 bases; junction bases outside the gene matches: 11. The germline V gene has CDR1 WNHNN and CDR2 SYGVQD (reference sequence). The CDR3 runs to 15 residues. CDR3 residues: CASSDPGGPSEEQFF. Here the CDR3 DNA reads TGCGCCAGCAGTGACCCGGGAGGGCCATCGGAAGAGCAGTTCTTC.

This clone was recorded a few times. The rearrangement uses TRBV2 and TRBJ2-7; 7 bases fit TRBD1. CDR3 size: 13 residues. The germline gives CDR1 SNHLY, CDR2 FYNNEI. Trimming at V came to 6 bases and at J to 3 bases, leaving 5 bases not matched to a gene. The CDR3 sequence is CASRGTANYEQYF. Here the CDR3 DNA reads TGTGCCAGCAGAGGGACAGCGAACTACGAGCAGTACTTC.

The chain employs TRBV6-1 and TRBJ2-1; 9 nucleotides agree with TRBD2. There are 13 residues in the CDR3. J gave up 9 bases and V 7 bases, and 7 bases lay outside the gene matches. CDR1 MNHNS and CDR2 SASEGT come from the germline V gene. CDR3: CASKVLAGREQFF. CDR3 nucleotides: TGTGCCAGCAAGGTACTAGCGGGCCGTGAGCAGTTCTTC.

This chain uses TRBV5-1 with TRBJ2-5; weak D call: TRBD2 (6 bases). V was pared by 2 bases and J by 5 bases, with 13 bases between. Germline CDR1 and CDR2: SGHRS and YFSETQ. CDR3 length equals 14 residues. CDR3 loop: CASSLGGPLETQYF. The CDR3 DNA follows: TGCGCCAGCAGCTTAGGAGGGCCTTTGGAGACCCAGTACTTC.

The chain recombines TRBV5-4 with TRBJ2-7; the match to TRBD2 covers 10 bases. CDR1 SGHNT and CDR2 YYREEE come from the germline V gene (reference sequence). With V trimmed by 4 bases and J by 5 bases, 9 bases remained unmatched. CDR3 length: 15 residues. For the CDR3, the DNA is TGTGCCAGCAGCCCACCAGCGGGAGGGCCAAACGAGCAGTACTTC. The encoded protein is CASSPPAGGPNEQYF.

The table lists this clone with a few counts. The V gene is TRBV13, the J gene TRBJ1-2, with a tentative D call TRBD1 (5 bases). The CDR3 spans 13 residues. Trimming took 6 bases from V and 7 from J, leaving 15 bases between them. The V gene's germline CDR1 is PRHDT and CDR2 FYEKMQ (reference sequence). The CDR3 sequence: CASSIGGGRGYTF. CDR3 sequence (DNA): TGTGCCAGCAGTATTGGGGGGGGTCGTGGCTACACCTTC.

V gene TRBV6-5 combines with J gene TRBJ2-3; tentative D call: TRBD1 (5 bases). V lost 0 bases to trimming and J lost 9 bases, with 16 bases between them. This CDR3 has 15 amino acids. Germline CDR1 is MNHEY and CDR2 is SVGAGI. The chain's CDR3 is CASSYSGHGGDTQYF. In DNA, the CDR3 is TGTGCCAGCAGTTACTCGGGGCACGGTGGAGACACGCAGTATTTT.

The DNA of the CDR3 is TGTGCCAGCAAGACAGGGGTAAACACCGGGGAGCTGTTTTTT. This encodes CASKTGVNTGELFF. The rearrangement joins TRBV2 to TRBJ2-2, with 8 bases matching TRBD1. This CDR3 has 14 residues. Trimming took 7 bases from V and 2 from J; bases not matched to a gene: 3. Germline CDR1 is SNHLY and CDR2 is FYNNEI. Full variable domain (outside the CDR3, taken from reference TRBV2 and TRBJ2-2): EPEVTQTPSHQVTQMGQEVILRCVPISNHLYFYWYRQILGQKVEFLVSFYNNEISEKSEIFDDQFSVERPDGSNFTLKIRSTKLEDSAMYFCASKTGVNTGELFFGEGSRLTVL.

The chain joins TRBV28 to TRBJ2-5; 8 bases are shared with TRBD2. This CDR3 comprises 15 residues. Germline-derived CDR1 and CDR2 are MDHEN and SYDVKM. Losses at the gene ends were 5 bases for V and 3 bases for J; bases not matched to a gene: 8. This CDR3 reads CASSGYGGGEETQYF. The CDR3, as DNA: TGTGCCAGCAGTGGGTACGGGGGGGGAGAAGAGACCCAGTACTTC. Variable domain in full (rest from reference TRBV28 and TRBJ2-5): DVKVTQSSRYLVKRTGEKVFLECVQDMDHENMFWYRQDPGLGLRLIYFSYDVKMKEKGDIPEGYSVSREKKERFSLILESASTNQTSMYLCASSGYGGGEETQYFGPGTRLLVL.

This chain links TRBV27 with TRBJ1-1, with 7 bases that match TRBD1. The V gene's germline CDR1 is MNHEY and CDR2 SMNVEV (reference sequence). CDR3 length: 14 residues. Trimming took 5 bases from V and 8 from J; bases not matched to a gene: 11. CDR3 amino acids: CASSLLGDSQEAFF. The CDR3 nucleotides are TGTGCCAGCAGTCTCCTCGGGGACAGCCAAGAAGCTTTCTTT.

This chain links TRBV6-5 with TRBJ2-7, with TRBD1 identical over 11 bases. V shed 2 bases, J shed 4 bases, and the junction held 1 base outside the gene matches. The V gene's germline CDR1 is MNHEY and CDR2 SVGAGI. The CDR3 runs to 14 residues. The CDR3 sequence: CASSYGDRGYEQYF. The CDR3 DNA reads TGTGCCAGCAGTTACGGGGACAGGGGGTACGAGCAGTACTTC.

The chain carries TRBV4-1 and TRBJ2-2; 8 bases are a match to TRBD1. The CDR3 totals 15 residues. The germline gives CDR1 MGHRA, CDR2 YSYEKL. Trimming took 4 bases from V and 5 from J; bases not matched to a gene: 6. The CDR3 here is CASSLNQGATGELFF. In DNA form, the CDR3 reads TGCGCCAGCAGCCTAAACCAGGGGGCGACCGGGGAGCTGTTTTTT.